This section outlines one T cell receptor beta chain sequence together with its context. Its antigen remains unidentified. The record has no base qualities; no much larger clone is one base away. To demonstrate the VDJtools post-analysis software, the study profiled TCR beta repertoires from the peripheral blood of about a dozen young patients with multiple sclerosis. The multiple sclerosis patients were children and adolescents between roughly 6 and 17 years of age. The library was obtained by PCR. Data came from an Illumina HiSeq 2500. To reduce PCR and sequencing biases, unique molecular identifiers were incorporated into the TCR beta cDNA libraries. Roughly 500,000 cDNA molecules were obtained for every 1 to 10 million input T cells, so each molecule roughly corresponded to one T cell. The patient libraries were prepared and sequenced with the same protocol used for the earlier healthy control dataset. Within a given batch, samples were prepared together, multiplexed and sequenced on the same HiSeq lane. The published analysis was carried out like this. MIGEC was used to process the raw barcoded reads, and molecular identifier groups with only a single read were discarded before consensus assembly and CDR3 extraction. VDJtools was used for post-analysis of the clonotype tables, and diversity was normalized by down-sampling every dataset to the size of the smallest sample. Repertoire overlap clustering matched CDR3 amino acid but not nucleotide sequences to correct batch-related cross-sample contamination. The public reads were quality trimmed at Q25 with fastp and then assembled into clones with MiXCR by TCRdb, keeping productive beta chains. Every entry covers one CDR3 protein and lists the most common genes and DNA from its rows. The V and J calls were determined by TCRdb, not by the authors. The table for this sample lists 400,000 to 500,000 distinct CDR3 sequences; 39% of them were counted only once. The ten most abundant clones make up 6.5% to 8% of the sample.

The CDR3 runs 14 residues from the cysteine to the phenylalanine. Only the CDR3 DNA stays, 42 bases, in frame from base 1. V is clipped by 3 bases and J by 4 bases, and the sequence between their germline boundaries is 11 bases long. For CDR1 and CDR2, the germline V gene lists SGHTA and FQGTGA. This sample was included in a study of post-analysis software for immune sequencing data (dated by TCRdb to 2014 to 2015). Concerning the study at large: Recorded disease courses included relapsing-remitting, secondary progressive and progressive-relapsing multiple sclerosis, with some patients lacking subtype annotation. The multiple sclerosis patient repertoires were compared with roughly twelve previously published healthy control repertoires from donors aged roughly 6 to 25 years. A subset of samples was prepared in parallel using single-end sample barcoding, then pooled and co-amplified after Illumina adapter ligation. Paper-wide results and their limitations: Patients showed significantly higher frequencies than controls for a few TRBV segments, among them TRBV5-6, TRBV5-1 and TRBV20-1. When samples were clustered directly using the F measure, samples prepared in the same batch co-clustered strongly, which prompted a batch-effect correction. The multiple sclerosis patient group was slightly younger than the control group. Multiple sclerosis patients had significantly lower normalized Chao1 diversity than controls, a result that suggests substantial peripheral T-cell clonal expansion.

Recombination connected TRBV7-3 to TRBJ2-3; no D gene can be assigned with confidence. Sequenced input: blood. The clonotype comes from a girl aged 2-15 years with multiple sclerosis. The DNA sequence is given as TGTGCCAGCAGCTTGGACCACAGATCAGATACGCAGTATTTT. This translates into CASSLDHRSDTQYF.